Listed below are T cell receptor beta chains from one sample, sequenced in a study of CD8 T cells in ankylosing spondylitis. From the 5' RACE reads, TCRdb called clonotypes with MiXCR, one entry per CDR3 protein. Among 310,000 or so distinct CDR3 sequences, 20% were seen once, and the ten largest hold roughly 8.3%. The sample taken for sequencing was blood, either unsorted or a sorted T cell fraction (not recorded which). These receptors all stem from a male donor with ankylosing spondylitis or in good health (not recorded which). Both conserved end residues are part of each CDR3. Each record gives: J gene, D gene, V gene, clone size, CDR3 DNA, CDR3 protein. A D gene is named only where the DNA matches it firmly. Not every row has a clone size; where given, it reads once, few, many or a size class.

J gene: TRBJ2-5
D gene: -
V gene: TRBV5-1
clone size: few
CDR3 DNA: TGCGCCAGCAGCCGGGGGACAGTTCAAGAGACCCAGTACTTC
CDR3 protein: CASSRGTVQETQYF

J gene: TRBJ2-2
D gene: TRBD2
V gene: TRBV4-2
clone size: -
CDR3 DNA: TGTGCCAGCAGCTTACGGACTCTAGCGGCCGGGGAGCTGTTTTTT
CDR3 protein: CASSLRTLAAGELFF

J gene: TRBJ2-3
D gene: TRBD1
V gene: TRBV6-1
clone size: -
CDR3 DNA: TGTGCCAGCAGTCGCCGACAGGGAATAGATACGCAGTATTTT
CDR3 protein: CASSRRQGIDTQYF

J gene: TRBJ2-1
D gene: -
V gene: TRBV3-1
clone size: few
CDR3 DNA: TGTGCCAGCAGCAACGGGGCTTCGCAGTTCTTC
CDR3 protein: CASSNGASQFF

J gene: TRBJ2-3
D gene: -
V gene: TRBV28
clone size: few
CDR3 DNA: TGTGCCAGCAGTCCCCACAGGGTGGGGGATACGCAGTATTTT
CDR3 protein: CASSPHRVGDTQYF

J gene: TRBJ2-3
D gene: -
V gene: TRBV5-4
clone size: -
CDR3 DNA: TGTGCCATCAGCCCAGACAACGGCGCAGATACGCAGTATTTT
CDR3 protein: CAISPDNGADTQYF

J gene: TRBJ2-3
D gene: TRBD2
V gene: TRBV28
clone size: many
CDR3 DNA: TGTGCCAGCAGGGAACGAGCGGGGGGGCAAAATACGCAGTATTTT
CDR3 protein: CASRERAGGQNTQYF

J gene: TRBJ2-5
D gene: -
V gene: TRBV7-9
clone size: -
CDR3 DNA: TGTGCCAGCAGCTTAGAGGTTGGGGCCGGTGAGACCCAGTACTTC
CDR3 protein: CASSLEVGAGETQYF

J gene: TRBJ1-1
D gene: TRBD1
V gene: TRBV2
clone size: -
CDR3 DNA: TGTGCCAGCAGTGATTTAGGGGGCCCACCTGAAGCTTTCTTT
CDR3 protein: CASSDLGGPPEAFF

J gene: TRBJ1-5
D gene: -
V gene: TRBV20-1
clone size: -
CDR3 DNA: TGCAGTGGTTCTCTTGGGGAGGTTAGCAATCAGCCCCAGCATTTT
CDR3 protein: CSGSLGEVSNQPQHF

J gene: TRBJ2-1
D gene: TRBD2
V gene: TRBV6-1
clone size: few
CDR3 DNA: TGTGCCAGCAGTGAGCGGACTAGCGGGGCTGGTGAGCAGTTCTTC
CDR3 protein: CASSERTSGAGEQFF

J gene: TRBJ2-1
D gene: TRBD2
V gene: TRBV5-1
clone size: few
CDR3 DNA: TGCGCCAGCAGCTTGGCCGGGGGGGGCTACAATGAGCAGTTCTTC
CDR3 protein: CASSLAGGGYNEQFF

J gene: TRBJ1-1
D gene: -
V gene: TRBV20-1
clone size: many
CDR3 DNA: TGCAGTGCCTTCGAAGGGAACGGATTGAACACTGAAGCTTTCTTT
CDR3 protein: CSAFEGNGLNTEAFF

J gene: TRBJ1-5
D gene: -
V gene: TRBV5-5
clone size: few
CDR3 DNA: TGTGCCAGCAGCTTGTTGGGGGCTGAACAGCCCCAGCATTTT
CDR3 protein: CASSLLGAEQPQHF

J gene: TRBJ2-3
D gene: TRBD2
V gene: TRBV6-1
clone size: -
CDR3 DNA: TGTGCCAGCAGGCCCCGACTAGCGGGGGTTTCCGACACAGATACGCAGTATTTT
CDR3 protein: CASRPRLAGVSDTDTQYF

J gene: TRBJ2-2
D gene: TRBD1
V gene: TRBV30
clone size: -
CDR3 DNA: TGTGTCTGGACAGGAACCGGGGAGCTGTTTTTT
CDR3 protein: CVWTGTGELFF

J gene: TRBJ2-5
D gene: -
V gene: TRBV20-1
clone size: few
CDR3 DNA: TGCAGTGCCCCTAGGGGCGTCGTTGACCAGACCCAGTACTTC
CDR3 protein: CSAPRGVVDQTQYF

J gene: TRBJ2-1
D gene: TRBD1
V gene: TRBV11-2
clone size: -
CDR3 DNA: TGTGCCAGCAGCTTAATCGGGACAGGGATCGATGAGCAGTTCTTC
CDR3 protein: CASSLIGTGIDEQFF

J gene: TRBJ2-1
D gene: -
V gene: TRBV18
clone size: -
CDR3 DNA: TGTGCCAGCTCACCCCCGAACAATGAGCAGTTCTTC
CDR3 protein: CASSPPNNEQFF

J gene: TRBJ2-1
D gene: -
V gene: TRBV5-1
clone size: -
CDR3 DNA: TGCGCCAGCAGCTTGGTGAGGGGGGGTTTATTCGATGAGCAGTTCTTC
CDR3 protein: CASSLVRGGLFDEQFF

J gene: TRBJ2-1
D gene: TRBD2
V gene: TRBV12-3/TRBV12-4
clone size: -
CDR3 DNA: TGTGCCAGCAGTCCGATAGCGGGGGGGCGAACCGCCTACAATGAGCAGTTCTTC
CDR3 protein: CASSPIAGGRTAYNEQFF

J gene: TRBJ2-1
D gene: TRBD2
V gene: TRBV6-1
clone size: few
CDR3 DNA: TGTGCCAGCAGTGTGCTAGCGGGGGGGCTTGTTGATGAGCAGTTCTTC
CDR3 protein: CASSVLAGGLVDEQFF

J gene: TRBJ1-1
D gene: TRBD1
V gene: TRBV5-1
clone size: few
CDR3 DNA: TGCGCCAGCAGCGTACAGGGGGGTAACACTGAAGCTTTCTTT
CDR3 protein: CASSVQGGNTEAFF

J gene: TRBJ2-5
D gene: -
V gene: TRBV5-1
clone size: -
CDR3 DNA: TGCGCCAGCAGCTTGGGTGGGGATAATCGTGAGACCCAGTACTTC
CDR3 protein: CASSLGGDNRETQYF

J gene: TRBJ2-1
D gene: -
V gene: TRBV5-1
clone size: -
CDR3 DNA: TGCGCCAGCACCGTGGTCGCCGGGCCTGGGAATGAGCAGTTCTTC
CDR3 protein: CASTVVAGPGNEQFF

J gene: TRBJ1-1
D gene: -
V gene: TRBV28
clone size: many
CDR3 DNA: TGTGCCAGCAGTCCCAGGCCGGGATTTCAAATGAACACTGAAGCTTTCTTT
CDR3 protein: CASSPRPGFQMNTEAFF

J gene: TRBJ2-5
D gene: -
V gene: TRBV4-2
clone size: few
CDR3 DNA: TGTGCCAGCAGCCAAGAAGAGACAGGCCAAGAGACCCAGTACTTC
CDR3 protein: CASSQEETGQETQYF

J gene: TRBJ1-1
D gene: TRBD1
V gene: TRBV6-1
clone size: -
CDR3 DNA: TGTGCCACTAGGGACAGGGGATTGAACACTGAAGCTTTCTTT
CDR3 protein: CATRDRGLNTEAFF

J gene: TRBJ2-1
D gene: -
V gene: TRBV7-9
clone size: few
CDR3 DNA: TGTGCCAGCAGCTCCGACCGTGGGGCCTACAATGAGCAGTTCTTC
CDR3 protein: CASSSDRGAYNEQFF

J gene: TRBJ1-1
D gene: -
V gene: TRBV7-2
clone size: -
CDR3 DNA: TGTGCCAGCAGCTTAGCCTCGGGCTCGGTCGGGACTGAAGCTTTCTTT
CDR3 protein: CASSLASGSVGTEAFF

J gene: TRBJ2-5
D gene: TRBD1
V gene: TRBV7-7
clone size: few
CDR3 DNA: TGTGCCAGCAGCTCCGGACAGGGTGCACGAGAGACCCAGTACTTC
CDR3 protein: CASSSGQGARETQYF

J gene: TRBJ2-3
D gene: TRBD2
V gene: TRBV5-1
clone size: many
CDR3 DNA: TGCGCCAGCAGCTCGACTAGCGGGAGCACAGATACGCAGTATTTT
CDR3 protein: CASSSTSGSTDTQYF

J gene: TRBJ2-3
D gene: -
V gene: TRBV5-1
clone size: few
CDR3 DNA: TGCGCCAGCAGCTTGTTCCCCCGCAGCACAGATACGCAGTATTTT
CDR3 protein: CASSLFPRSTDTQYF

J gene: TRBJ2-1
D gene: -
V gene: TRBV9
clone size: -
CDR3 DNA: TGTGCCAGCAGCCCAGGGGTGCCTGAGCAGTTCTTC
CDR3 protein: CASSPGVPEQFF

J gene: TRBJ2-1
D gene: TRBD2
V gene: TRBV12-3/TRBV12-4
clone size: few
CDR3 DNA: TGTGCCAGCAGTTTAAGGGTACTAGCGGGAAGGAATGAGCAGTTCTTC
CDR3 protein: CASSLRVLAGRNEQFF

J gene: TRBJ2-4
D gene: TRBD1
V gene: TRBV7-9
clone size: -
CDR3 DNA: TGTGCCAGCAGCCCAGACGATTGGACAGGGGGCAAAAACATTCAGTACTTC
CDR3 protein: CASSPDDWTGGKNIQYF

J gene: TRBJ2-1
D gene: TRBD2
V gene: TRBV24-1
clone size: many
CDR3 DNA: TGTGCCACCAGTCAAACCCCGGGACTAGCGGGAGGGGCCGTCAATGAGCAGTTCTTC
CDR3 protein: CATSQTPGLAGGAVNEQFF

J gene: TRBJ1-3
D gene: -
V gene: TRBV7-2
clone size: -
CDR3 DNA: TGTGCCAGCAGCTTAGAGGGGTCAGTTTCTTTT
CDR3 protein: CASSLEGSVSF

J gene: TRBJ2-5
D gene: -
V gene: TRBV20-1
clone size: -
CDR3 DNA: TGCAGTGCTCCCTCCTATCGGAGTGGGACAGAGACCCAGTACTTC
CDR3 protein: CSAPSYRSGTETQYF

J gene: TRBJ2-1
D gene: -
V gene: TRBV29-1
clone size: many
CDR3 DNA: TGCAGCTTACTCGGCAGGGCGGGTGAGCAGTTCTTC
CDR3 protein: CSLLGRAGEQFF

J gene: TRBJ1-2
D gene: -
V gene: TRBV12-3/TRBV12-4
clone size: few
CDR3 DNA: TGTGCCAGCAGTTTAGCTAGCCGGGGCTACACCTTC
CDR3 protein: CASSLASRGYTF

J gene: TRBJ2-3
D gene: TRBD2
V gene: TRBV4-2
clone size: -
CDR3 DNA: TGTGCCGCTGGACGGGCGGGGGATGAGGATACGCAGTATTTT
CDR3 protein: CAAGRAGDEDTQYF

J gene: TRBJ1-2
D gene: -
V gene: TRBV6-6
clone size: few
CDR3 DNA: TGTGCCAGCGACGTCTCGGGGCTTGGCTACACCTTC
CDR3 protein: CASDVSGLGYTF

J gene: TRBJ1-5
D gene: -
V gene: TRBV20-1
clone size: -
CDR3 DNA: TGCAGTGCTAGAGGAAACCGGGAGGGCAATCAGCCCCAGCATTTT
CDR3 protein: CSARGNREGNQPQHF

J gene: TRBJ2-1
D gene: TRBD2
V gene: TRBV28
clone size: few
CDR3 DNA: TGTGCCAGCAGTTTATTGAGTCTTAGCGGGGGTAGGGACAATGAGCAGTTCTTC
CDR3 protein: CASSLLSLSGGRDNEQFF

J gene: TRBJ1-1
D gene: -
V gene: TRBV7-8
clone size: -
CDR3 DNA: TGTGCCACCTTAGAGGGAGATCTGAACACTGAAGCTTTCTTT
CDR3 protein: CATLEGDLNTEAFF

J gene: TRBJ2-1
D gene: -
V gene: TRBV5-1
clone size: -
CDR3 DNA: TGCGCCAGCAGCTTGGAACCGGGACAACGAAAGTTCTTC
CDR3 protein: CASSLEPGQRKFF